The 5 T cell receptor beta chains below come from one sample, sequenced in a study of CD8 T cells in Susac syndrome. A quantity of about 0.5 to 1 ug RNA underwent reverse transcription using random hexamers. TCRdb reanalysed the immunoSEQ multiplex PCR reads using MiXCR and keeps one entry per CDR3 protein. The sample carries 100,000 to 150,000 distinct CDR3 sequences, 93% recorded once. The sample was CD8+ T cells from PBMCs. Source of these receptors: a human donor with multiple sclerosis.

The rearrangement joins TRBV9 to TRBJ2-3; no definite D call. This CDR3 is 15 amino acids long. Looked up from germline, CDR1 is SGDLS and CDR2 is YYNGEE. V was clipped by 3 bases and J by 1 base, with 12 bases between them. As DNA, the CDR3 is TGTGCCAGCAGCGATTACGGGTCGGGCACAGATACGCAGTATTTT. Encoded protein: CASSDYGSGTDTQYF.

The CDR3 protein is CATSTPGQSYEQYV. The CDR3, as DNA: TGTGCCACCAGTACGCCGGGACAGTCCTACGAGCAGTACGTC. This rearrangement joins TRBV24-1 to TRBJ2-7, with TRBD1 matching 7 bases. Germline CDR1 and CDR2: KGHDR and SFDVKD. The V and J ends lost 6 bases and 1 base, in that order; junction bases with no gene match: 5. The CDR3 spans 14 residues.

This chain connects TRBV7-2 to TRBJ1-1, with TRBD1 matching over 7 bases. Germline V gene sequence: CDR1 SGHTA, CDR2 FQGNSA. The CDR3 contains 15 residues. J was trimmed by 7 bases and V by 5 bases; bases with no gene match: 13. CDR3 amino acids: CASSGRDSPGVEAFF. The CDR3 nucleotides read TGTGCCAGCAGCGGTCGGGACAGCCCCGGGGTTGAAGCTTTCTTT. Full variable domain (rest looked up from reference TRBV7-2 and TRBJ1-1): GAGVSQSPSNKVTEKGKDVELRCDPISGHTALYWYRQSLGQGLEFLIYFQGNSAPDKSGLPSDRFSAERTGGSVSTLTIQRTQQEDSAVYLCASSGRDSPGVEAFFGQGTRLTVV.

This chain uses TRBV5-1 with TRBJ2-2, with 8 positions matching TRBD1. CDR3 length: 15 amino acids. CDR1 SGHRS and CDR2 YFSETQ come from the germline V gene. J gave up 3 bases and V 4 bases, and 5 bases lay outside the gene matches. The CDR3 reads CASSGQGPYTGELFF. The CDR3 DNA reads as TGCGCCAGCAGCGGACAGGGACCGTACACCGGGGAGCTGTTTTTT.

The chain's CDR3 is CASSLGPGQGGKNYGYTF. CDR3 nucleotides: TGTGCCAGCAGCTTAGGTCCGGGACAGGGAGGAAAGAACTATGGCTACACCTTC. This sequence joins TRBV11-2 and TRBJ1-2; the match to TRBD1 covers 9 bases. CDR3 length: 18 residues. Per the germline V gene, CDR1 is SGHAT and CDR2 is FQNNGV. V shed 1 base, J shed 2 bases, and the junction held 11 bases outside the gene matches.